These 7 T cell receptor beta chains share one sample of origin, sequenced in a study of blood T cell repertoires in COVID-19. TCRdb's table, derived via immunoSEQ multiplex PCR, lists solely in-frame clones and lacks some. The table has roughly 440,000 clones, about 91% seen once; the top ten hold roughly 12%. The sequencing input was peripheral blood. The receptors derive from a woman between 50 and 59 years old with COVID-19, enrolled during active disease.

Only one count was recorded for this clone. V usage is TRBV5-1 and J usage is TRBJ2-1, with a tentative D call TRBD2 (6 bases). The CDR3 length is 13 residues. In germline, CDR1 is SGHRS, CDR2 YFSETQ. The V end was cut by 5 bases, the J end by 4 bases, with 10 bases between. The CDR3 nucleotides are TGCGCCAGCAGAAAAGCGGGTTACAATGAGCAGTTCTTC. It specifies CASRKAGYNEQFF.

The rearrangement joins TRBV11-2 to TRBJ2-7, with 8 bases that match TRBD1. The J segment lost 4 bases and the V segment lost 4 bases, leaving 21 bases of the junction unmatched. The germline V gene encodes CDR1 SGHAT and CDR2 FQNNGV. This CDR3 spans 19 amino acids. The CDR3 sequence: CASSSLRTRSGGAGYEQYF. For the CDR3, the DNA is TGTGCCAGCAGCTCCCTACGGACTCGATCAGGGGGCGCTGGATACGAGCAGTACTTC.

V and J are TRBV24-1 and TRBJ1-2, with a weak D call TRBD1 (6 bases). The V gene lost 8 bases and the J gene lost 13 bases, with 19 bases spanning the gap. There are 12 residues in the CDR3. Germline V gene data show CDR1 as KGHDR and CDR2 as SFDVKD. The CDR3, as DNA: TGTGCCACCAATACAGGGATCGACACCCCCACCTTC. Translated, it gives CATNTGIDTPTF.

This clone has more than one count but fewer than ten. This chain connects TRBV15 to TRBJ1-2; D uncertain. The V end lost 5 bases, the J end lost 2 bases, and 9 bases lay between the germline ends. Germline V gene lookup returns CDR1 LNHNV and CDR2 YYDKDF (reference sequence). This CDR3 spans 13 amino acids. CDR3 coding DNA: TGTGCCACCAGCCGAGGCGGAAACTATGGCTACACCTTC. This encodes CATSRGGNYGYTF.

This clone appeared a few times. V is TRBV5-1 and J is TRBJ2-6; 9 bases align to TRBD1. The germline V gene encodes CDR1 SGHRS and CDR2 YFSETQ. With V trimmed by 4 bases and J by 0 bases, 8 bases remained unmatched. The CDR3 runs to 18 residues. The CDR3 region is CASSPRTGATSGANVLTF. The DNA for the CDR3 is TGCGCCAGCAGCCCACGGACAGGGGCGACCTCTGGGGCCAACGTCCTGACTTTC.

This clone was seen once. The gene calls are TRBV4-1 and TRBJ2-7; 7 bases match TRBD2. J was trimmed by 1 base and V by 1 base; bases with no gene match: 1. Germline V gene sequence: CDR1 MGHRA, CDR2 YSYEKL. The CDR3 spans 14 residues. The CDR3 sequence is CASSQGEGSYEQYF. Written as DNA, the CDR3 is TGCGCCAGCAGCCAAGGGGAGGGTTCCTACGAGCAGTACTTC.

The chain uses TRBV19 and TRBJ2-1; 10 nucleotides line up with TRBD1. V lost 5 bases and J lost 4; bases outside the gene matches: 2. Looked up from germline, CDR1 is LNHDA and CDR2 is SQIVND (reference sequence). The CDR3 extends over 14 amino acids. CDR3 residues: CASSRTGGYNEQFF. As DNA, the CDR3 is TGTGCCAGTAGTCGGACAGGGGGATACAATGAGCAGTTCTTC.